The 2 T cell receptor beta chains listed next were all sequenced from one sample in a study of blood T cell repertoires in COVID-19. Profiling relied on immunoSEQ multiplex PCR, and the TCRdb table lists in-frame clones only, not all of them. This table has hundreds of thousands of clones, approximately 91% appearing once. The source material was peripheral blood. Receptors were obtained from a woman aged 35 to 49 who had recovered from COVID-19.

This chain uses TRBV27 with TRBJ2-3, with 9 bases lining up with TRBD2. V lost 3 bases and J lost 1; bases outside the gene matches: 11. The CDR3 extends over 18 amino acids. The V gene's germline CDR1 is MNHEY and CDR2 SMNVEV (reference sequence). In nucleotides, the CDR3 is TGTGCCAGCAGTTTTTCCCTAGCGGGGAGTAGAGGCACAGATACGCAGTATTTT. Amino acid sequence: CASSFSLAGSRGTDTQYF.

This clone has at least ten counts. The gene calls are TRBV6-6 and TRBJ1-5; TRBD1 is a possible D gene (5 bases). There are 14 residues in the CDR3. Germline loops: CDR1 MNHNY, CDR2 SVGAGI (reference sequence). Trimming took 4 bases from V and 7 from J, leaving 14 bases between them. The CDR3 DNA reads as TGTGCCAGCAGTTCGGGAGGGGTGTACCAGCCCCAGCATTTT. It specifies CASSSGGVYQPQHF.